A selection of T cell receptor beta chains follows, all from one sample in a study of blood T cell repertoires in COVID-19. The protocol was immunoSEQ multiplex PCR, while the TCRdb copy is restricted to in-frame clones and leaves out a portion. Seen here are 120,000 or so clones, 60% to 85% observed once, and the top ten hold about 2.3%. Sequencing was carried out using peripheral blood. The source is a man in his 70s with acute or convalescent COVID-19. Both conserved end residues are part of each CDR3. A D gene is named only where the DNA matches it firmly. The size of a clone is reported for some rows only, either as once, few or many, or as a class for expanded clones.

TRBV12-5	12	-	TRBJ1-1	-	TGTGCTAGTGCCTCGGACAGCGCTCAAGCTTTCTTT	CASASDSAQAFF
TRBV2	13	-	TRBJ2-1	-	TGTGCCAGCAGTGACAGGTCAAGGGGTGAGCAGTTCTTC	CASSDRSRGEQFF
TRBV18	14	-	TRBJ1-1	-	TGTGCCAGCTCAACAGACAGAAAGAACACTGAAGCTTTCTTT	CASSTDRKNTEAFF
TRBV4-1	14	-	TRBJ2-5	-	TGCGCCAGCAGCCGCGACTCGATAGGAGAGACCCAGTACTTC	CASSRDSIGETQYF
TRBV6-5	15	TRBD1	TRBJ1-4	-	TGTGCCAGCAGTTACTCGGCAGGGGGAGGCGAAAAACTGTTTTTT	CASSYSAGGGEKLFF
TRBV30	16	TRBD1	TRBJ1-6	-	TGTGCCTGGAGTGTACTAAGGACAGGGGGTAATTCACCCCTCCACTTT	CAWSVLRTGGNSPLHF
TRBV25-1	14	-	TRBJ1-4	-	TGTGCCAGCAGTGAACGCGCAACTAATGAAAAACTGTTTTTT	CASSERATNEKLFF
TRBV7-2	15	TRBD2	TRBJ2-7	once	TGTGCCAGCAGCTTTTCTCCCGGGGGGACCTACGAGCAGTACTTC	CASSFSPGGTYEQYF
TRBV30	14	-	TRBJ1-4	-	TGTGCCTGGAATACGTTGTACGGTAATGAAAAACTGTTTTTT	CAWNTLYGNEKLFF
TRBV2	17	TRBD1	TRBJ1-5	-	TGTGCCAGCAGTACCTGGTGGGGCAGGGGGCGAGATCAGCCCCAGCATTTT	CASSTWWGRGRDQPQHF
TRBV4-1	16	TRBD1	TRBJ1-5	-	TGCGCCAGCAGCCTTGGACAGGGGATGAACGCTCAGCCCCAGCATTTT	CASSLGQGMNAQPQHF
TRBV5-4	15	TRBD1	TRBJ1-2	-	TGTGCCAGCAGTAAAGGGACAGGGGGGGACTATGGCTACACCTTC	CASSKGTGGDYGYTF
TRBV15	14	-	TRBJ1-6	few	TGTGCCACCAGCAGAGTCGCGGGGGCGGGGAACCTCCACTTT	CATSRVAGAGNLHF
TRBV5-6	15	TRBD1	TRBJ1-4	-	TGTGCCAGCAGCCCCGGGACAGGGGGCAGTGAAAAACTGTTTTTT	CASSPGTGGSEKLFF
TRBV2	14	-	TRBJ1-2	-	TGTGCCAGCGCAAAACCAAACCAAGAGTCTGGCTACACCTTC	CASAKPNQESGYTF
TRBV5-1	14	TRBD1	TRBJ1-4	-	TGCGCCAGCAGGGAGACAGGGCCTAATGAAAAACTGTTTTTT	CASRETGPNEKLFF
TRBV11-3	15	-	TRBJ2-2	-	TGTGCCAGCAGCTTAAGGGGGGGCCCCACCGGGGAGCTGTTTTTT	CASSLRGGPTGELFF
TRBV3-1/TRBV3-2	15	TRBD1	TRBJ1-5	-	TGTGCCAGCAGCCTTCGGACAGGGTTCAATCAGCCCCAGCATTTT	CASSLRTGFNQPQHF
TRBV14	14	TRBD1	TRBJ2-1	once	TGTGCCAGCAGCCAAGTCGCAGGGGGCTATGAGCAGTTCTTC	CASSQVAGGYEQFF
TRBV5-1	14	TRBD1	TRBJ2-5	-	TGCGCCAGCAGGGAGCAGGGACAGAAAGAGACCCAGTACTTC	CASREQGQKETQYF
TRBV6-5	14	-	TRBJ1-5	-	TGTGCCAGCAGTAGGTCACTAGGCAATCAGCCCCAGCATTTT	CASSRSLGNQPQHF
TRBV13	14	-	TRBJ2-7	-	TGTGCCAGCAGCAAGGGACACCTATCCTACGAGCAGTACTTC	CASSKGHLSYEQYF
TRBV7-3	16	-	TRBJ1-2	-	TGTGCCAGCAGCCTCGAGGAAGGCAGATCTCGGTATGGCTACACCTTC	CASSLEEGRSRYGYTF
TRBV11-2	14	-	TRBJ2-7	-	TGTGCCAGCAGCTTAATGGCAGTCTCCTACGAGCAGTACTTC	CASSLMAVSYEQYF
TRBV7-3	14	-	TRBJ2-5	-	TGTGCCAGCAGCTTAACGGCCAGCGCAGAGACCCAGTACTTC	CASSLTASAETQYF
TRBV19	14	-	TRBJ2-2	-	TGTGCCACCACCACGCAGGGGGGCACCGGGGAGCTGTTTTTT	CATTTQGGTGELFF
TRBV12-3/TRBV12-4	13	-	TRBJ1-3	-	TGTGCCAGCAGTCACACCTCCGGAAACACCATATATTTT	CASSHTSGNTIYF
TRBV9	14	TRBD2	TRBJ2-7	-	TGTGCCAGCAGCTTGGGGGGGGAATCCTACGAGCAGTACTTC	CASSLGGESYEQYF
TRBV4-3	14	-	TRBJ2-5	-	TGCGCCAGCAGCCAAGGTCGGGACATCGGTACCCAGTACTTC	CASSQGRDIGTQYF
TRBV3-1/TRBV3-2	15	TRBD2	TRBJ2-7	-	TGTGCCAGCAGCCAACTAGCGGGGGCTGCCTACGAGCAGTACTTC	CASSQLAGAAYEQYF
TRBV6-5	13	-	TRBJ2-3	-	TGTGCCAGCACCGCGGCTGGCACAGATACGCAGTATTTT	CASTAAGTDTQYF
TRBV6-5	13	TRBD1	TRBJ1-2	-	TGTGCCAGCAGTTATTTTATCCACAGGGGTGTCACCTTC	CASSYFIHRGVTF
TRBV16	14	TRBD1	TRBJ1-2	-	TGTGCCAGCAGCCTACGGACAGGCGGCTATGGCTACACCTTC	CASSLRTGGYGYTF
TRBV7-8	15	-	TRBJ1-5	-	TGTGCCAGCACCGAGGGACTCCAAAGCAATCAGCCCCAGCATTTT	CASTEGLQSNQPQHF
TRBV5-1	15	-	TRBJ1-1	-	TGCGCCAGCAGCTTGGGAACAGCGGGCAACACTGAAGCTTTCTTT	CASSLGTAGNTEAFF
TRBV4-2	15	-	TRBJ1-2	many	TGTGCCAGCAGCCAAGATGGGCGGGCCTTCTATGGCTACACCTTC	CASSQDGRAFYGYTF
TRBV4-1	14	-	TRBJ2-5	-	TGCGCCAGCAGCCCGAAAGTCAGGGAAGAGACCCAGTACTTC	CASSPKVREETQYF
TRBV6-2/TRBV6-3	16	TRBD2	TRBJ2-5	-	TGTGCCAGCAGTTATCGATTAGCGGGAGACCAAGAGACCCAGTACTTC	CASSYRLAGDQETQYF
TRBV18	14	TRBD1	TRBJ1-2	-	TGTGCCAGCTCACCTCAGGGACAGTTACATGGCTACACCTTC	CASSPQGQLHGYTF
TRBV5-1	15	-	TRBJ2-1	-	TGCGCCAGCAGCTTGGACAGTTTAACCTACAATGAGCAGTTCTTC	CASSLDSLTYNEQFF
TRBV28	17	TRBD1	TRBJ1-3	once	TGTGCCAGCAGTTTAGCGTTCGGACAGGGGGCAAAAAACACCATATATTTT	CASSLAFGQGAKNTIYF
TRBV18	16	-	TRBJ1-3	-	TGTGCCAGCTCACCGTCGGGTACCAACTCTGGAAACACCATATATTTT	CASSPSGTNSGNTIYF
TRBV5-1	13	TRBD2	TRBJ2-7	few	TGCGCCAGCCAGCGGGGGTCCTCCTACGAGCAGTACTTC	CASQRGSSYEQYF
TRBV7-9	13	TRBD2	TRBJ2-7	-	TGTGCCAGCAGCCGGGGGGAGGGTTACGAGCAGTACTTC	CASSRGEGYEQYF
TRBV6-5	14	TRBD1	TRBJ1-2	-	TGTGCCAGCAGTTCCACGAAGCTCGGGACAGACTACACCTTC	CASSSTKLGTDYTF
TRBV29-1	13	TRBD1	TRBJ1-2	-	TGCAGCGCTGGTGACAGGGTGAACTATGGCTACACCTTC	CSAGDRVNYGYTF
TRBV5-4	17	TRBD2	TRBJ2-3	-	TGTGCCAGCAGCGTCAGAACTAGCGGGGCTAGCACAGATACGCAGTATTTT	CASSVRTSGASTDTQYF
TRBV5-5	14	TRBD1	TRBJ1-6	-	TGTGCCAGCAGCCCACTGACAGGGGATTCACCCCTCCACTTT	CASSPLTGDSPLHF
TRBV7-2	15	-	TRBJ1-5	once	TGTGCCAGCAGCTCCCAGACAGGACCCCTCCAGCCCCAGCATTTT	CASSSQTGPLQPQHF
TRBV9	21	TRBD1	TRBJ1-1	-	TGTGCCAGCACCCCCGTTACAGGGGTTCGGGAAACACCGGGTATGAACACTGAAGCTTTCTTT	CASTPVTGVRETPGMNTEAFF
TRBV7-9	13	TRBD1	TRBJ1-2	-	TGTGCCAGCAGCCCGGGACAGGGGTTCGGCTACACCTTC	CASSPGQGFGYTF
TRBV18	14	TRBD1	TRBJ1-6	-	TGTGCCAGCTCATCCGGACAGGGTTGGTCACCCCTCCACTTT	CASSSGQGWSPLHF
TRBV6-1	15	TRBD1	TRBJ1-6	-	TGTGCCAGCGCCAGGGACAGCGGGCCTAATTCACCCCTCCACTTT	CASARDSGPNSPLHF
TRBV19	13	-	TRBJ2-7	-	TGTGCCAGTATGGGGCGTGTAGCCTACGAGCAGTACTTC	CASMGRVAYEQYF
TRBV9	16	TRBD2	TRBJ2-7	-	TGTGCCAGCAGCGTAGGCTCGTGGGGGGGTGTCCACGAGCAGTACTTC	CASSVGSWGGVHEQYF